The next 14 T cell receptor beta chains were all read from a single sample in a study of monozygotic twins with cystic fibrosis. Libraries were prepared by immunoSEQ multiplex PCR; TCRdb keeps only in-frame clonotypes and omits some of them. This table holds about 26,000 clones, 95% to 98% found once. Input material: blood. These TCRs come from a girl between 2 and 10 years old with cystic fibrosis.

The chain carries TRBV29-1 and TRBJ1-2, with a weak D call TRBD1 (6 bases). The V end was cut by 7 bases, the J end by 2 bases, with 11 bases between. Germline V gene lookup returns CDR1 SQVTM and CDR2 ANQGSEA. This CDR3 has 12 residues. The CDR3 loop reads CSGQDKNYGYTF. DNA for the CDR3: TGCAGCGGACAGGACAAGAACTATGGCTACACCTTC.

This chain connects TRBV10-3 to TRBJ2-2; 11 positions match TRBD2. Germline CDR1 and CDR2: ENHRY and SYGVKD. V lost 6 bases and J lost 2; bases outside the gene matches: 5. There are 16 residues in the CDR3. CDR3 region: CAISRLAGINTGELFF. The CDR3 DNA sequence: TGTGCCATCAGCAGACTAGCGGGAATAAACACCGGGGAGCTGTTTTTT.

V and J are TRBV19 and TRBJ2-7; no firm D call. There are 13 residues in the CDR3. The V and J ends lost 5 bases and 3 bases respectively, with 11 bases between them. The germline V gene encodes CDR1 LNHDA and CDR2 SQIVND (reference sequence). CDR3 bases: TGTGCCAGTAGTGTGGCCATTTACTACGAGCAGTACTTC. This encodes CASSVAIYYEQYF.

The chain is built from TRBV5-1 and TRBJ2-1; the D gene is possibly TRBD1 (5 bases). Trimming pared 0 bases from V and 5 bases from J, leaving 9 bases between. Germline CDR1 SGHRS, CDR2 YFSETQ. This CDR3 spans 14 amino acids. The DNA for the CDR3 is TGCGCCAGCAGCTTGGAGGCAGGGAACAATGAGCAGTTCTTC. Protein product: CASSLEAGNNEQFF. The variable domain in full, with the rest retrieved from reference TRBV5-1 and TRBJ2-1, is KAGVTQTPRYLIKTRGQQVTLSCSPISGHRSVSWYQQTPGQGLQFLFEYFSETQRNKGNFPGRFSGRQFSNSRSEMNVSTLELGDSALYLCASSLEAGNNEQFFGPGTRLTVL.

The J gene is TRBJ1-4, the V gene TRBV7-6, with D possibly TRBD1 on 6 matching bases. Germline lookup yields CDR1 SGHVS and CDR2 FNYEAQ. With 1 base removed from V and 3 bases from J, the gap between germline ends came to 9 bases. The CDR3 is 15 residues long. CDR3: CASSLGGRANEKLFF. As DNA, the CDR3 is TGTGCCAGCAGCTTAGGGGGGCGGGCTAATGAAAAACTGTTTTTT.

The gene calls are TRBV30 and TRBJ2-7; possible D gene TRBD1, 6 bases. The CDR3 has 12 residues. CDR1 GTSNPN and CDR2 SVGIG come from the germline V gene (reference sequence). V gave up 5 bases and J gave up 4 bases, with 12 bases separating them. In nucleotides, the CDR3 is TGTGCCTGGTCAGGGGTCTTATACGAGCAGTACTTC. Amino acids: CAWSGVLYEQYF.

The chain carries TRBV6-5 and TRBJ1-4; 11 bases are shared with TRBD1. Per the germline V gene, CDR1 is MNHEY and CDR2 is SVGAGI. The CDR3 consists of 13 residues. Trimming took 10 bases from V and 8 from J; bases not matched to a gene: 6. The CDR3 nucleotides are TGTGCCACCATGGACAGGGGGCGCGAAAAACTGTTTTTT. Translating gives CATMDRGREKLFF.

The rearrangement uses TRBV27 and TRBJ2-3; 13 bases map to TRBD2. The CDR3 totals 17 residues. The V gene end was trimmed by 5 bases and the J gene end by 5 bases; junction bases not matched to a gene: 10. Germline V gene data show CDR1 as MNHEY and CDR2 as SMNVEV (reference sequence). The CDR3 DNA reads TGTGCCAGCAGTCCCCACCCGGGACTAGCGGGGCAAGATACGCAGTATTTT. This codes for CASSPHPGLAGQDTQYF.

This sequence joins TRBV30 and TRBJ2-1; 10 nucleotides agree with TRBD2. This CDR3 region has 15 residues. The ends lost 2 bases at V and 3 bases at J; junction bases unmatched: 4. In germline, CDR1 is GTSNPN, CDR2 SVGIG (reference sequence). The CDR3 DNA reads as TGTGCCTGGAGTCTCGGGACTAGCGTCTACAATGAGCAGTTCTTC. Encoded protein: CAWSLGTSVYNEQFF. The complete variable domain, with remaining parts taken from reference TRBV30 and TRBJ2-1, reads SQTIHQWPATLVQPVGSPLSLECTVEGTSNPNLYWYRQAAGRGLQLLFYSVGIGQISSEVPQNLSASRPQDRQFILSSKKLLLSDSGFYLCAWSLGTSVYNEQFFGPGTRLTVL.

V usage is TRBV5-1 and J usage is TRBJ2-3, with 9 bases matching TRBD2. The CDR3 sequence is 15 residues long. The germline V gene has CDR1 SGHRS and CDR2 YFSETQ. Here the CDR3 reads CAARGAGGITDTQYF. CDR3 sequence (DNA): TGCGCGGCACGGGGAGCGGGAGGAATCACAGATACGCAGTATTTT.

The chain carries TRBV6-5 and TRBJ2-1, with D perhaps being TRBD1 or TRBD2 (6 bases each). This CDR3 has 13 residues. The germline V and J ends were trimmed by 2 bases and 7 bases, with 9 bases remaining between them. Germline V lookup: CDR1 MNHEY, CDR2 SVGAGI. CDR3 loop: CASSYRGGNEQFF. In DNA form, the CDR3 reads TGTGCCAGCAGTTACCGAGGGGGGAATGAGCAGTTCTTC.

The DNA for the CDR3 is TGTGCCAGCAGTCCTCTTGAGCGGGAAGGGTATGAGCAGTTCTTC. Its protein product is CASSPLEREGYEQFF. The chain carries TRBV28 and TRBJ2-1; 7 bases align to TRBD2. From germline, CDR1 is MDHEN and CDR2 SYDVKM. The trim removed 5 bases at V and 8 bases at J, leaving 12 bases unmatched. The CDR3 is made up of 15 amino acids.

This clone was seen only a few times. The chain links TRBV4-2 to TRBJ1-1, with TRBD1 matching over 9 bases. Trimming at V came to 3 bases and at J to 6 bases, leaving 8 bases not matched to a gene. The CDR3 runs to 15 residues. Germline V gene lookup returns CDR1 LGHNA and CDR2 YNFKEQ. CDR3 sequence reads: CASSQLGTGFPEAFF. For the CDR3, the DNA is TGTGCCAGCAGCCAGCTAGGGACAGGGTTCCCTGAAGCTTTCTTT.

The V call is TRBV19, the J call TRBJ2-3; D is perhaps TRBD2 (6 bases). In germline, CDR1 is LNHDA, CDR2 SQIVND (reference sequence). The CDR3 runs to 15 residues. V lost 10 bases to trimming and J lost 3 bases, with 20 bases between them. CDR3 residues: CAISPGRGGTDTQYF. The CDR3 DNA reads TGTGCCATTTCCCCGGGGCGTGGGGGGACAGATACGCAGTATTTT.